The TCR beta chain described here comes from a study of T-cell memory formation after mild COVID-19 listed by TCRdb under 2021. Regarding the complete study: Most TCR sequence clusters were specific to one of the two donors. T-cell clones expanding and contracting after mild COVID-19 in two donors were tracked by longitudinal TCRalpha and TCRbeta repertoire sequencing. Two young, previously healthy adult volunteers made up the cohort, one male and one female. Study-level results and caveats: The study included only a couple of mild cases, and larger cohorts that include severe cases with pre-infection samples were judged to be necessary. Contracting CD4+ clones turned up mainly in the CM and EM memory subsets, whereas EMRA was where CD8+ clones were enriched. Some responding clones were detected in pre-infection memory, which suggested that pre-existing cross-reactive memory T cells had joined the SARS-CoV-2 response. The second-wave clones that peaked on day 37 were not confirmed to be SARS-CoV-2 specific. Clones that contracted from day 15 to 85 showed balanced CD4/CD8 phenotypes, whereas a second wave of clones that expanded from day 15 to 37 leaned towards CD4+.

On this clonotype itself: Its specific antigen is unknown. No much larger clonotype is one base removed from it; base qualities were not supplied.

Ficoll-Paque density gradient centrifugation was the method used to isolate PBMCs. Instrument used: Illumina NovaSeq 6000. Using 5'RACE with constant-segment primers, TCRalpha and TCRbeta cDNA libraries were constructed, with sample barcodes and unique molecular identifiers added in the process. RNA was extracted from every sample with Trizol reagent. The libraries were amplified in two PCR steps, and the second step added a second sample barcode and Illumina TruSeq adapters. Sequencing of the libraries was done on an Illumina NovaSeq, producing 2 x 150 bp paired-end reads. The paper's data handling went like this. The reads were demultiplexed and collapsed into UMI-guided consensus sequences using migec v1.2.7. Using mixcr v2.1.11, the UMI consensuses were aligned to TRA and TRB V and J templates and assembled into clonotypes. A clonotype was counted as expanded or contracted only if both edgeR and NoisET called the change significant, with noise models trained on biological replicates. For edgeR calls, the cutoffs were a false discovery rate-adjusted p below 0.01 and a log2 fold-change threshold of 1. As an exploratory analysis of dynamics, PCA with hierarchical clustering was applied to max-normalized trajectories of the 1000 most abundant clonotypes. Each responding clone was given a CD4 or CD8 phenotype based on the CD4+ and CD8+ repertoires, which had been sequenced separately. TCRdb reprocessing: public reads trimmed at Q25 with fastp, clones called with MiXCR, in-frame beta chains kept. Records with the same CDR3 protein are collapsed into one entry carrying the most frequent genes and DNA. These V and J calls are TCRdb output, not the study's own analysis. Within this sample are about 340,000 distinct CDR3 sequences, with approximately 12% of them counted one time only. The ten largest make up around 21% of the sample.

Material for sequencing was PBMCs or a T cell subset sorted from them (not recorded which). This TCR came from a man in his late teens or twenties who had mild COVID-19 (a few samples of this study predate the infection). The sample titles of this study are shuffled in the database, so cell type and time point are left out; the donor was told from shared clones.

The sequenced DNA: TGTGCCAGCGCCCGGGACAATGTCTTTGGCTACACCTTC. Its protein product is CASARDNVFGYTF. This chain is built from TRBV6-1 and TRBJ1-2; perhaps TRBD1 is the D gene, with 6 bases matching. As encoded in the germline V gene, CDR1 is MNHNS while CDR2 is SASEGT. V is clipped by 8 bases and J by 7 bases, and the sequence between their germline boundaries is 17 bases long. The CDR3 starts with the cysteine, ends with the phenylalanine, and has 13 residues. Only the CDR3 part of the read is kept: 39 bases, read in frame from the first base.